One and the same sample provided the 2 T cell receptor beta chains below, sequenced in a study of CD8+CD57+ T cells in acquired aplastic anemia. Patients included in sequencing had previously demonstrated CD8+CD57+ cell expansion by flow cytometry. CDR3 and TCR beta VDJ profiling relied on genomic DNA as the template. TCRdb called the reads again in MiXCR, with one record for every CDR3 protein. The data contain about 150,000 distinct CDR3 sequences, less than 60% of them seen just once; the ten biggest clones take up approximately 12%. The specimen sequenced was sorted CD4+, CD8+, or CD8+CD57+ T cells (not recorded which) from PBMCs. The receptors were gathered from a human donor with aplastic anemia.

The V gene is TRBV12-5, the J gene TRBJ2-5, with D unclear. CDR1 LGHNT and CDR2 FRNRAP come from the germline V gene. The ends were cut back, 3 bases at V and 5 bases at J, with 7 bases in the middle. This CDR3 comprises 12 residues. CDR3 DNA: TGTGCTAGTGGTTTAAGGGCGGAGACCCAGTACTTC. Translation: CASGLRAETQYF.

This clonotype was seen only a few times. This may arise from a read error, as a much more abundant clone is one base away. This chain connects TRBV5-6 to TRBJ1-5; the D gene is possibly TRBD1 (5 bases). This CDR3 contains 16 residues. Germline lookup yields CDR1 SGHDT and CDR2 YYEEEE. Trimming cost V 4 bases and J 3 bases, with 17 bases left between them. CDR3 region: CASSAYDSADNQPQHF. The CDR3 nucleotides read TGTGCCAGCAGCGCCTATGACAGCGCGGACAATCAGCCCCAGCATTTT.